These T cell receptor beta chains were read from a single sample in a study of cytomegalovirus exposure and HLA in healthy donors. Clones were sequenced by immunoSEQ multiplex PCR, and TCRdb holds only the in-frame ones, with some missing. The sample has around 110,000 clones, over 60% seen once. The source material was PBMCs. The receptor set was obtained from a man between 25 and 39 years old in good health and CMV-seropositive. Both conserved end residues are part of each CDR3. Fields, in order: V gene, D gene, CDR3 protein. A D gene is named only where the DNA matches it firmly.

>TRBV10-3|TRBD1
CAISGGGGYQPQHF
>TRBV2|TRBD2
CASSSSGSVQFF
>TRBV6-6|TRBD2
CASSYLLAGEQYF
>TRBV28|NA
CASSSQPILYGYTF
>TRBV19|TRBD1
CASRDLTGGTDTQYF
>TRBV27|NA
CASSFRGTLIKETQYF
>TRBV7-8|NA
CASSLDSQETQYF
>TRBV7-2|NA
CASSLARRGDTQYF
>TRBV27|TRBD2
CASSLPGLPYNEQFF
>TRBV2|NA
CASSELLTGELFF
>TRBV5-8|TRBD1
CASSSFRTGRAAQHF
>TRBV10-3|TRBD1
CAISSYRGQDTIYF
>TRBV4-3|TRBD2
CASSTGLAGSRPGSYEQYF
>TRBV7-2|NA
CASSLVVGIVLEAFF
>TRBV18|TRBD2
CASSPLATAGGYNEQFF
>TRBV27|NA
CATATGITQPQHF
>TRBV6-1|NA
CASSESRGATSNQPQHF
>TRBV18|NA
CASSPGRQTETQYF
>TRBV11-3|TRBD2
CASSLGTSASPTDTQYF
>TRBV7-2|NA
CASSPARVWGYTF
>TRBV2|NA
CASSENRDTNYGYTF
>TRBV19|NA
CASSSPRSSSTDTQYF
>TRBV7-3|TRBD2
CASSGVAGGPRETQYF
>TRBV6-5|NA
CASRDYSYEQYF
>TRBV7-2|TRBD2
CASSLGTSGGVTQYF
>TRBV7-8|NA
CASSTGPQGSGEQFF
>TRBV2|NA
CASFDRRGANVLTF
>TRBV7-3|NA
CASSLVAGPRDTGELFF
>TRBV5-1|NA
CASSLSVNTEAFF
>TRBV9|NA
CASSVGGDISTDTQYF
>TRBV7-2|TRBD1
CASSPWTGLYQETQYF
>TRBV4-3|TRBD2
CASSQDLGGGIASGTDTQYF
>TRBV7-8|NA
CASSLSFSRGATEAFF
>TRBV7-3|NA
CASSLSQSYEQYF
>TRBV6-1|TRBD1
CASSADRGNEKLFF